This record concerns one T cell receptor (beta chain) sequence. The source of the sample is a study of blood T cell repertoires in COVID-19. On the study more broadly: The origin of the acute and convalescent COVID-19 samples was the United States, Italy and Spain. In each case, the material was cDNA or gDNA derived from T cells, B-cell-depleted T cells, or PBMCs.

Per the authors' pipeline: Amplification of reference gene primers was used by the study to estimate nucleated cell counts. Assay: immunoSEQ multiplex PCR; the TCRdb copy retains only in-frame clones and omits some. The V and J calls and the clone size are those of that table, but D and trimming were determined from the DNA. Among a few hundred thousand clones, approximately 80% were seen once, and the ten largest hold roughly 1.4%. This CDR3 contains 15 residues. Germline CDR1 reads KGHSH; CDR2 reads LQKENI. Between the trimmed V and J ends, which lost 2 bases and 1 base, there was a span of 11 bases.

This chain connects TRBV18 to TRBJ1-2, with a tentative D call TRBD1 (5 bases). The TCR comes from a woman aged 40 to 50 who had recovered from COVID-19. Sequencing was carried out using peripheral blood. The CDR3 region has the DNA TGTGCCAGCTCACCAGTTCGTCAGGGTAACTATGGCTACACCTTC. It is translated as CASSPVRQGNYGYTF.